Detailed here is one TCR beta chain. This clonotype was detected ten times or more. What antigen it recognizes has not been identified. The input lacks base qualities; no much larger clone sits a single base away. The sample originates from a study of T cells generated in artificial thymic organoids (dated by TCRdb to about 2017). Background for the entire study: In some experiments, thymic T cells were further FACS-purified to deplete CD4 immature single positive or double positive precursors. The TCR alpha and beta CDR3 repertoires of CD8 single positive T cells derived from in vitro artificial thymic organoids were compared with those of thymic and peripheral blood naive CD8 T cells. Displayed repertoire sequencing data were described as representative of three independent experiments. What the work shows at the level of the full study, not this receptor alone: CD8 single positive T cells derived from organoids showed physiological TCR clonotype diversity comparable to the diversity seen in thymic and blood naive CD8 T cells.

TCRalpha and TCRbeta libraries were amplified in separate semi-nested PCR reactions using Advantage 2 and reverse primers located in the TRAC or TRBC constant regions. The amount of total RNA going into first-strand cDNA synthesis ranged between roughly 3.5 and 550 ng. TCR cDNA libraries were generated by 5'-RACE using the SMARTer PCR cDNA Synthesis kit, with a poly-dT primer for first-strand synthesis. Semi-nested constant-region reverse primers carried 5-nucleotide sample-specific barcodes, and products were cleaned with the Zymo DNA Clean and Concentrator-5 kit. Pools of up to ten barcoded samples were ligated to Illumina adaptors and sequenced on an Illumina MiSeq as 2 x 150 bp paired-end reads. In the paper's pipeline: After demultiplexing, reads were aligned with BLAT to a custom library containing all human TRAV, TRAJ, TRBV, TRBD and TRBJ combinations from IMGT. The best BLAT hits were picked using pslCDnaFilter (-maxAligns=1, -ignoreIntrons), and custom Perl scripts were used to calculate clonotype frequencies. TCRdb trimmed public reads at Q25 via fastp, called clones via MiXCR and kept in-frame beta chains. One record per CDR3 amino acid sequence lists the most common genes and DNA. V and J calls and clone size were set by TCRdb, not the authors. For this sample the table gives under 10,000 distinct CDR3 sequences, of which around 16% were detected only once. Of the sample, around 1.4% is held by the ten largest clones.

CDR3 length: 12 amino acids, cysteine to phenylalanine. Kept here is only the CDR3 DNA, which spans 36 bases and is read in frame from base 1. The junction carries 11 bases between V and J, which are trimmed by 7 bases and 3 bases respectively. CDR1 and CDR2 (SQVTM, ANQGSEA) derive from the germline V gene. Enrichment of primary CD8+ T cells was performed with magnetic beads using the Miltenyi CD8+ T cell Isolation Kit. Organoid and thymic CD3+TCRalphabeta+CD8 single positive T cells were FACS sorted before RNA extraction. For each sample, the RNeasy Micro kit was used to purify total RNA from 40,000 to 200,000 sorted cells, and RNA quality was checked on an Agilent RNA 6000 Nano chip. Thymic fragments were dissected, disrupted by pipetting and filtered through a 70 um strainer so that thymocytes were released.

The V gene is TRBV29-1 and the J gene is TRBJ2-3; D gene: possibly TRBD1, on 6 matching bases. The specimen sequenced was naive CD8+ T cells from the thymus. Interpreted using the paper, the cell subset or site label stands for: CD3+TCRalphabeta+CD8SP T cells; for blood, CD45RO-CCR7+ naive CD8+ T cells. The receptor comes from a human donor who gave cord blood stem cells for thymic organoid culture, a cardiac surgery patient who gave postnatal thymus, or a blood donor (not recorded which). Here the CDR3 is given as CSADSLTDTQYF. The DNA sequence reads TGCAGCGCGGACAGCCTTACAGATACGCAGTATTTT.